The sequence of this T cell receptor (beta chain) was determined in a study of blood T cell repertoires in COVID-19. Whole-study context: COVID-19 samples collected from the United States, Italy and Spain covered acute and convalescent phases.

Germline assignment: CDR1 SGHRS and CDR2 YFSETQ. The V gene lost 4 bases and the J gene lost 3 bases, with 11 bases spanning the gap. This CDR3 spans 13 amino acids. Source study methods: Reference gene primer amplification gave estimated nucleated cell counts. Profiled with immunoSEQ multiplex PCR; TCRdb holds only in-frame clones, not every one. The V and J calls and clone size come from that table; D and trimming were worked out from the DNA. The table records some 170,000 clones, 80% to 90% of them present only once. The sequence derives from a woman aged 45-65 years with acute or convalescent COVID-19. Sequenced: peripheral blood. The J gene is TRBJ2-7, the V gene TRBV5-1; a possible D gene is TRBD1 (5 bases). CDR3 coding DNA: TGCGCCAGCAGCAAAGGACACAACTACGAGCAGTACTTC. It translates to CASSKGHNYEQYF.